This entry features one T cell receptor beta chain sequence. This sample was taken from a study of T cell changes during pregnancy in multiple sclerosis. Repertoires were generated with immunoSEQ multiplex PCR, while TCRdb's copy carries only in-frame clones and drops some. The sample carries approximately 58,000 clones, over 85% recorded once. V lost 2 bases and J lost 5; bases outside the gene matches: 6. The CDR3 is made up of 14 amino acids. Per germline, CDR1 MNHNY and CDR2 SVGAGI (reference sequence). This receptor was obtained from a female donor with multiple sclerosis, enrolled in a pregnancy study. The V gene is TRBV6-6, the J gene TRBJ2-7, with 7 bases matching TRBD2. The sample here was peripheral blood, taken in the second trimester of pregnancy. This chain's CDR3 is CASSYPGLVNEQYF. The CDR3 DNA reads TGTGCCAGCAGTTACCCCGGACTAGTTAACGAGCAGTACTTC.